This T cell receptor beta chain emerged from a study of T cell responses to AZD1222 COVID-19 vaccine. Measured with immunoSEQ multiplex PCR; TCRdb has only the in-frame clones, and not every one. The repertoire includes roughly 190,000 clones, approximately 90% of them detected once, and 0.99% sits in the top ten. The V segment lost 8 bases and the J segment 3 bases; nucleotides outside the gene matches: 7. CDR1 is MGHDK and CDR2 is SYGVNS in the germline V gene. The CDR3 consists of 14 residues. Specimen: peripheral blood, collected on day 0 of AZD1222 vaccination. The source of this sequence is an adult in good health. This sequence joins TRBV25-1 and TRBJ2-7; 10 nucleotides line up with TRBD2. CDR3 coding DNA: TGTGCCAGCCCCCCCAGCGGGAGGGACTACGAGCAGTACTTC. It translates to CASPPSGRDYEQYF.